This T cell receptor (beta chain) originates from a study of T cell responses to AZD1222 COVID-19 vaccine. Study-wide findings and caveats: Sampling that yielded the repertoires occurred only after the peak T cell response. Among vaccine-associated CD4 TCRs, coverage spanned spike, with dominance at 160-218 and 743-854.

CDR1 is LNHDA, CDR2 SQIVND, per germline (reference sequence). Deletions cut 1 base from V and 8 bases from J, with 11 bases between. CDR3 size: 13 residues. Clones were sequenced by immunoSEQ multiplex PCR, and TCRdb holds only the in-frame ones, with some missing. The table has some 130,000 clones, 70% to 90% seen once. Regarding this clone: What it binds is not known.

Sequenced material: peripheral blood, taken on day 0 of AZD1222 vaccination. The TCR sequence derives from an adult in good health. The chain employs TRBV19 and TRBJ1-2; no definite D call. CDR3 region: CASSIGRAGGYTF. CDR3 DNA sequence: TGTGCCAGTAGTATAGGGAGGGCTGGAGGCTACACCTTC.